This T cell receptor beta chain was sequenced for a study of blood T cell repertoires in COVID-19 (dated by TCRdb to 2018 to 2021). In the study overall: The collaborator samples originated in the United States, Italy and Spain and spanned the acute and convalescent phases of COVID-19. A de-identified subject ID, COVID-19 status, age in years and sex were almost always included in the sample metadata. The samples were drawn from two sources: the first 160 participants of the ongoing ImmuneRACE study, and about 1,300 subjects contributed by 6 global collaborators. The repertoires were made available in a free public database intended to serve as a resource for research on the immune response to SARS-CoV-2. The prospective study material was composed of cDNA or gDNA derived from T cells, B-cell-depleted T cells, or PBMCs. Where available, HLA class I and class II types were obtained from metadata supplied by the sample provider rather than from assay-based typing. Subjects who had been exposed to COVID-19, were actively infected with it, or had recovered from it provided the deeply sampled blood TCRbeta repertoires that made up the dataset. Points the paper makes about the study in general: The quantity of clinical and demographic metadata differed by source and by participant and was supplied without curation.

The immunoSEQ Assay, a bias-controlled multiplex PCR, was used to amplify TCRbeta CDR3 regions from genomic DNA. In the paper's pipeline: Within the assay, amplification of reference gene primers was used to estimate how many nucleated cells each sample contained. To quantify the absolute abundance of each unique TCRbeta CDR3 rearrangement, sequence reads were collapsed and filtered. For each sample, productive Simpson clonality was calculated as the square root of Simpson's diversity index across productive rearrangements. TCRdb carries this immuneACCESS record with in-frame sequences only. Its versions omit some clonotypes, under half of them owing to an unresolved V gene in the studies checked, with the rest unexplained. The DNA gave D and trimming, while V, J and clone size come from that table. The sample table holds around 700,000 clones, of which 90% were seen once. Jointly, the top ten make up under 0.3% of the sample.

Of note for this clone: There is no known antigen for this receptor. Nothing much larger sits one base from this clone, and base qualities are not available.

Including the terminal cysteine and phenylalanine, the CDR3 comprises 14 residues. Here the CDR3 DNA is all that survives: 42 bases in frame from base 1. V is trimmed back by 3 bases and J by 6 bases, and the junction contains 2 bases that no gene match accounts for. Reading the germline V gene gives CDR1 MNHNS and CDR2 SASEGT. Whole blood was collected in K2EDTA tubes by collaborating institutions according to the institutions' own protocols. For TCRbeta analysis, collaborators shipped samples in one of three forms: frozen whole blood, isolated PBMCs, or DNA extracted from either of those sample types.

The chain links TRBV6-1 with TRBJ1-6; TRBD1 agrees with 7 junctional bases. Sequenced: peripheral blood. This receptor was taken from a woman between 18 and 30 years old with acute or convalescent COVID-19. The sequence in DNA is TGTGCCAGCAGTGATCAGGGGGGTAATTCACCCCTCCACTTT. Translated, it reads CASSDQGGNSPLHF.